This T cell receptor beta chain was captured by sequencing in a study of T cell responses to AZD1222 COVID-19 vaccine. Study results and limitations: Most donors were white British, females outnumbered males, and clonal diversity was possibly underestimated.

Sequencing used immunoSEQ multiplex PCR; TCRdb keeps in-frame clones, though not all of them. Of about 85,000 clones listed, roughly 88% are singletons. In the case of this clone: Its antigen is undetermined.

The starting material was peripheral blood, obtained on day 0 of AZD1222 vaccination. This receptor was obtained from an adult in good health.

In DNA, the CDR3 is TGTGCCAGCAGCGTAGACGGGAGCGCCTACAATGAGCAGTTCTTC. Translation: CASSVDGSAYNEQFF. The genes are TRBV9 and TRBJ2-1, with D possibly matching TRBD2 (6 bases). In germline, CDR1 is SGDLS, CDR2 YYNGEE. V lost 0 bases and J 2 bases, leaving 9 bases between the germline ends. There are 15 residues in the CDR3.